Listed here are 26 T cell receptor beta chains from one sample, sequenced in a study of T cells in Graves' hyperthyroidism and ophthalmopathy. The investigators amplified TCR beta CDR3 regions from RNA transcripts. An initial round of RT-PCR targeting the TCR CDR3 relied on the HTBI primer set. TCRdb re-analysed the multiplex PCR reads in MiXCR, keeping a single row per CDR3 protein. The data show about 500,000 distinct CDR3 sequences, 16% seen once. Sequenced: blood. Receptors originate from a woman aged 18-35 years with Graves' hyperthyroidism.

About this clonotype: Mismatch with germline at one junction end may stem from a read error. V and J are TRBV9 and TRBJ2-7, with TRBD2 matching 10 bases. The CDR3 covers 17 residues. Germline V gene data show CDR1 as SGDLS and CDR2 as YYNGEE. CDR3 residues: CAGSSNPREREGYEQYF. The CDR3 region has the DNA TGTGCCGGCAGCTCGAACCCAAGGGAGCGGGAGGGTTACGAGCAGTACTTC.

A few counts support this clonotype. The J gene is TRBJ1-1, the V gene TRBV9; no clear D. Trimming took off 3 bases at V and 1 base at J, with 10 bases between the two ends. CDR3 length equals 14 residues. Germline CDR1 and CDR2: SGDLS and YYNGEE. The CDR3 DNA reads TGTGCCAGCAGCGCGGGGTGGACGAACACTGAAGCTTTCTTT. Encoded protein: CASSAGWTNTEAFF.

The chain employs TRBV27 and TRBJ1-1; no firm D call. The CDR3 runs 14 residues. Germline CDR1 and CDR2: MNHEY and SMNVEV (reference sequence). V lost 7 bases to trimming and J lost 4 bases, with 16 bases between them. Written as DNA, the CDR3 is TGTGCCAGCACCGAATCAGGAGTGGGCACTGAAGCTTTCTTT. Its translation is CASTESGVGTEAFF.

The V and J genes are TRBV19 and TRBJ2-7; D is perhaps TRBD2 (6 bases). Germline-derived CDR1 and CDR2 are LNHDA and SQIVND (reference sequence). V lost 3 bases and J lost 2, with 14 bases in between. There are 15 residues in the CDR3. CDR3 in amino acids: CASSMVDGSTYEQYF. The CDR3 bases are TGTGCCAGTAGTATGGTGGACGGGAGTACCTACGAGCAGTACTTC. The variable domain in full, completed from reference TRBV19 and TRBJ2-7, reads DGGITQSPKYLFRKEGQNVTLSCEQNLNHDAMYWYRQDPGQGLRLIYYSQIVNDFQKGDIAEGYSVSREKKESFPLTVTSAQKNPTAFYLCASSMVDGSTYEQYFGPGTRLTVT.

The chain joins TRBV4-3 to TRBJ2-7; D is undetermined. This CDR3 has 16 residues. Germline lookup yields CDR1 LGHNA and CDR2 YSLEER. The V gene lost 0 bases and the J gene lost 2 bases, with 14 bases spanning the gap. The CDR3 DNA sequence: TGCGCCAGCAGCCAAGATAGCACCGGTTTTCCCTACGAGCAGTACTTC. As protein: CASSQDSTGFPYEQYF.

This clonotype was recorded at least ten times. The chain links TRBV20-1 to TRBJ2-7; TRBD2 matches 7 bases. CDR1 DFQATT and CDR2 SNEGSKA come from the germline V gene (reference sequence). This CDR3 has 14 residues. The V gene end was trimmed by 1 base and the J gene end by 6 bases; junction bases not matched to a gene: 9. The CDR3: CSARVVVSGVEQYF. DNA of the CDR3: TGCAGTGCTAGAGTAGTGGTAAGCGGGGTCGAGCAGTACTTC.

This clonotype was seen many times. The rearrangement joins TRBV20-1 to TRBJ2-3; D is perhaps TRBD2 (5 bases). Germline assignment: CDR1 DFQATT and CDR2 SNEGSKA (reference sequence). V was pared by 1 base and J by 1 base, with 12 bases between. The CDR3 is made up of 15 amino acids. Here the CDR3 reads CSARGPSMGTDTQYF. DNA of the CDR3: TGCAGTGCTAGAGGGCCTAGCATGGGCACAGATACGCAGTATTTT.

This clonotype was counted ten times or more. The CDR3 DNA follows: TGTGCCAGGACTCACACCACTAGCACAGATACGCAGTATTTT. It yields the protein CARTHTTSTDTQYF. The chain joins TRBV2 to TRBJ2-3; D is undetermined. V was shortened by 9 bases and J by 0 bases, with 13 bases between the two germline ends. CDR1 and CDR2 from the germline V gene are SNHLY and FYNNEI. The CDR3 length is 14 residues.

This clonotype showed up many times. The gene calls are TRBV30 and TRBJ2-1; no definite D call. Trimming took off 0 bases at V and 9 bases at J, with 9 bases between the two ends. Germline CDR1 reads GTSNPN; CDR2 reads SVGIG (reference sequence). There are 12 residues in the CDR3. The CDR3 region is CAWSVGPPEQFF. The CDR3 DNA is TGTGCCTGGAGTGTTGGACCGCCTGAGCAGTTCTTC.

This clonotype was seen repeatedly, ten times or more. This sequence joins TRBV3-1 and TRBJ2-3; 11 bases map to TRBD2. This CDR3 is 16 amino acids long. Per the germline V gene, CDR1 is LGHDT and CDR2 is YNNKEL (reference sequence). J gave up 2 bases and V 1 base, and 2 bases lay outside the gene matches. CDR3 nucleotides: TGTGCCAGCAGCCAAGGACTAGCGGGGTACACAGATACGCAGTATTTT. Translating it yields CASSQGLAGYTDTQYF.

The table lists this clonotype with a few counts. The chain employs TRBV12-3 or TRBV12-4 and TRBJ1-1; tentative D call: TRBD1 (6 bases). The length of the CDR3 is 15 residues. Trimming removed 2 bases from V and 3 bases from J, with 13 bases in between. DNA for the CDR3: TGTGCCAGCAGTTTACGGCAGGGGTTTCACACTGAAGCTTTCTTT. It specifies CASSLRQGFHTEAFF.

This clonotype was detected many times. The chain combines TRBV2 with TRBJ2-2; TRBD2 matches at 7 bases. Germline-derived CDR1 and CDR2 are SNHLY and FYNNEI. Trimming removed 6 bases from V and 4 bases from J; junction bases left unmatched: 11. CDR3 length equals 16 residues. The CDR3 spells CASRGFSGQPTGELFF. The CDR3 coding sequence is TGTGCCAGCAGGGGGTTTAGCGGGCAACCCACCGGGGAGCTGTTTTTT.

In its sample, this clonotype was seen a few times. V usage is TRBV5-1 and J usage is TRBJ2-3; 7 bases align to TRBD2. With V trimmed by 4 bases and J by 3 bases, 14 bases remained unmatched. The germline V gene has CDR1 SGHRS and CDR2 YFSETQ. This CDR3 contains 17 residues. Here the CDR3 DNA reads TGCGCCAGCAGCATCCGCCCCCCCGTGGGGGGGACAGATACGCAGTATTTT. Protein sequence: CASSIRPPVGGTDTQYF.

This clonotype showed up many times. The V and J genes are TRBV11-3 and TRBJ1-2; TRBD1 matches at 9 bases. Germline assignment: CDR1 SGHNT and CDR2 YENEEA. There are 12 residues in the CDR3. Germline trimming cut 6 bases from V and 13 bases from J; bases unmatched to any gene: 9. CDR3 nucleotide sequence: TGTGCCAGCAGTTACCGGGACAGGGTTCCCACCTTC. Translated, it gives CASSYRDRVPTF.

This clonotype was seen more than once but under ten times. The chain is built from TRBV20-1 and TRBJ2-5; D might be TRBD2 (5 bases). Germline V gene lookup returns CDR1 DFQATT and CDR2 SNEGSKA (reference sequence). This CDR3 comprises 16 residues. The V gene lost 1 base and the J gene lost 3 bases, with 18 bases spanning the gap. The CDR3 here is CSARARVRPNKETQYF. CDR3 nucleotides: TGCAGTGCTAGAGCGAGGGTGAGACCAAACAAAGAGACCCAGTACTTC.

The rearrangement links TRBV19 to TRBJ2-3; 11 bases map to TRBD2. The V gene end was trimmed by 4 bases and the J gene end by 6 bases; junction bases not matched to a gene: 9. This CDR3 contains 16 residues. CDR1 and CDR2 (germline): LNHDA, SQIVND (reference sequence). The DNA of the CDR3 is TGTGCCAGTAGTAGCGCAGGGACTAGCGGTTGGGATACGCAGTATTTT. Its translation: CASSSAGTSGWDTQYF. The full variable domain, completed using reference TRBV19 and TRBJ2-3, is DGGITQSPKYLFRKEGQNVTLSCEQNLNHDAMYWYRQDPGQGLRLIYYSQIVNDFQKGDIAEGYSVSREKKESFPLTVTSAQKNPTAFYLCASSSAGTSGWDTQYFGPGTRLTVL.

This rearrangement joins TRBV20-1 to TRBJ1-5, with 8 bases that match TRBD1. V was pared by 5 bases and J by 9 bases, with 3 bases of the junction left unmatched. Germline CDR1 DFQATT, CDR2 SNEGSKA (reference sequence). CDR3 length: 11 amino acids. CDR3 sequence: CSAAGQGPQHF. Here the CDR3 DNA reads TGCAGTGCTGCCGGACAGGGGCCCCAGCATTTT.

CDR3 nucleotides: TGTGCCATCAGTGAGAGGGCACAGCCTGCTGGCATTCAGTACTTC. Translated: CAISERAQPAGIQYF. The chain recombines TRBV10-3 with TRBJ2-4, with D unresolved. The CDR3 totals 15 residues. The V end was cut by 2 bases, the J end by 9 bases, with 17 bases between. Per the germline V gene, CDR1 is ENHRY and CDR2 is SYGVKD.

This clonotype was counted ten times or more. J is TRBJ1-2 and V is TRBV6-2 or TRBV6-3; no definite D call. The CDR3 is 12 residues long. CDR1 MNHEY and CDR2 SVGEGT come from the germline V gene. Trimming took off 0 bases at V and 8 bases at J, with 7 bases between the two ends. The CDR3 coding sequence is TGTGCCAGCAGTTACTCCGGGGTCGGCTACACCTTC. Protein: CASSYSGVGYTF.

This clonotype was seen many times. This chain connects TRBV7-8 to TRBJ2-3; 10 bases match TRBD2. J was trimmed by 3 bases and V by 3 bases; bases with no gene match: 6. This CDR3 contains 16 residues. The germline V gene has CDR1 SGHVS and CDR2 FQNEAQ. The CDR3 here is CASSFGTSVRTDTQYF. The CDR3 DNA sequence: TGTGCCAGCAGCTTCGGGACTAGCGTCCGGACAGATACGCAGTATTTT.

V and J are TRBV25-1 and TRBJ1-4, with D uncertain. CDR3 size: 15 residues. The germline V gene encodes CDR1 MGHDK and CDR2 SYGVNS. V was cut by 1 base and J by 0 bases, with 6 bases left in between. This CDR3 reads CASSEWGATNEKLFF. CDR3 nucleotide sequence: TGTGCCAGCAGTGAATGGGGTGCAACTAATGAAAAACTGTTTTTT.

V and J are TRBV3-1 and TRBJ1-3, with D uncertain. Between the trimmed V and J ends, which lost 3 bases and 1 base, there was a span of 4 bases. The germline CDR1 and CDR2 sequences are LGHDT and YNNKEL (reference sequence). There are 13 residues in the CDR3. The CDR3 DNA reads TGTGCCAGCAGCCACTTATCTGGAAACACCATATATTTT. Protein sequence: CASSHLSGNTIYF.

This clonotype was observed many times. V and J are TRBV2 and TRBJ2-3; no clear D. CDR3 length: 13 amino acids. The ends were cut back, 5 bases at V and 2 bases at J, with 8 bases in the middle. Germline loops: CDR1 SNHLY, CDR2 FYNNEI. The CDR3 DNA follows: TGTGCCAGCAGTAGGCTCCTCACAGATACGCAGTATTTT. The encoded protein is CASSRLLTDTQYF.

The CDR3 region is CASSQASPYGYTF. In nucleotides, the CDR3 is TGCGCCAGCAGCCAAGCATCACCCTATGGCTACACCTTC. This chain connects TRBV4-1 to TRBJ1-2; D gene unclear. Germline V gene lookup returns CDR1 MGHRA and CDR2 YSYEKL. CDR3 length equals 13 residues. With 1 base removed from V and 4 bases from J, the gap between germline ends came to 7 bases.

The V and J genes are TRBV19 and TRBJ2-1, with D possibly being TRBD1 (6 bases). Germline V lookup: CDR1 LNHDA, CDR2 SQIVND (reference sequence). This CDR3 contains 13 residues. V gave up 10 bases and J gave up 4 bases, with 14 bases separating them. CDR3 sequence: CATNTGQYNEQFF. In DNA, the CDR3 is TGTGCCACCAACACTGGACAGTACAATGAGCAGTTCTTC.

This clonotype showed up just a few times. V gene TRBV5-4 combines with J gene TRBJ2-1; 8 bases are shared with TRBD2. This CDR3 contains 13 residues. V lost 8 bases and J lost 7; bases outside the gene matches: 8. Germline V lookup: CDR1 SGHNT, CDR2 YYREEE (reference sequence). Here the CDR3 reads CASSGKLSNEQFF. In DNA form, the CDR3 reads TGTGCCAGTAGCGGGAAACTAAGTAATGAGCAGTTCTTC.